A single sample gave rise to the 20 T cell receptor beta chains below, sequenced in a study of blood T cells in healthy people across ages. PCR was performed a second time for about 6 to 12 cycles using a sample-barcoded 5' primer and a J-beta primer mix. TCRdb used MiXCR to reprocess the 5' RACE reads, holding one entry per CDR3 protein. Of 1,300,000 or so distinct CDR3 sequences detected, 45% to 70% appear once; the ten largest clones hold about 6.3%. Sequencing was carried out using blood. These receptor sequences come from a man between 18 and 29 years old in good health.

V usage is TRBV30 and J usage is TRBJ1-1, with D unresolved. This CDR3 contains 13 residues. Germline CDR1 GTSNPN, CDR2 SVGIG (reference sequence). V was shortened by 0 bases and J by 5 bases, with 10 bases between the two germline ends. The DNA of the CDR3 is TGTGCCTGGAGTGTTCTACGGGCAACTGAAGCTTTCTTT. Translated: CAWSVLRATEAFF.

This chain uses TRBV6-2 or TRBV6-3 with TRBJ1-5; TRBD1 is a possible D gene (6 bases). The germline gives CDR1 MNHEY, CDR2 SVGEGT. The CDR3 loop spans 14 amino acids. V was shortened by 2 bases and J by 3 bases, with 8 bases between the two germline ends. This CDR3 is CASSYRDINQPQHF. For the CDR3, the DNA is TGTGCCAGCAGTTACAGGGACATCAATCAGCCCCAGCATTTT.

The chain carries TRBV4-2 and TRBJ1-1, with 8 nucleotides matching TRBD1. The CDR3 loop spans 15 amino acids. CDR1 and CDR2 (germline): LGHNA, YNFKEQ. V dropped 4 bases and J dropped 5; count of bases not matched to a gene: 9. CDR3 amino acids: CASSPGQGLGTEAFF. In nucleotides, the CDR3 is TGTGCCAGCAGCCCCGGACAGGGCTTAGGAACTGAAGCTTTCTTT.

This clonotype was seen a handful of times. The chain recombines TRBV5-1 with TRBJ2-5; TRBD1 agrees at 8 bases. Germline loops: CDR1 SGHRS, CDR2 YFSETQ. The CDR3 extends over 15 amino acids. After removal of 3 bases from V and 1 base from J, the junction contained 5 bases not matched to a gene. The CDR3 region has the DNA TGCGCCAGCAGCTCGCGACAGGGGTTCCAAGAGACCCAGTACTTC. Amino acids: CASSSRQGFQETQYF.

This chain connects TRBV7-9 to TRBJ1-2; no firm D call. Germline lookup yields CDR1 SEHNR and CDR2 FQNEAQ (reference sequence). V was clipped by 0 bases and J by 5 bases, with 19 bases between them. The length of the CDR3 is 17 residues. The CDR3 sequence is CASSLARGPNGIYGYTF. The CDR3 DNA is TGTGCCAGCAGCTTAGCGCGAGGCCCGAACGGAATATATGGCTACACCTTC.

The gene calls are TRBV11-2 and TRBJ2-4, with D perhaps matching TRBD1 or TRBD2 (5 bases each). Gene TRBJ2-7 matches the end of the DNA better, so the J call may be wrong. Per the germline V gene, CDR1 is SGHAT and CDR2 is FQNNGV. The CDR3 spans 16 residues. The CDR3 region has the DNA TGTGCCAGCAGCTTAACCTCAGGTGTGGGGGCCTACGAGCAGTACTTC. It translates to CASSLTSGVGAYEQYF.

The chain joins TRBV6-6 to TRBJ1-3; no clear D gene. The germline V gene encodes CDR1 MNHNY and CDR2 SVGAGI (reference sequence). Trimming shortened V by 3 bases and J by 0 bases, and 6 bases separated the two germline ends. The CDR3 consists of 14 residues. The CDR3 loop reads CASSYPSSGNTIYF. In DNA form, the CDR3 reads TGTGCCAGCAGTTATCCGAGCTCTGGAAACACCATATATTTT.

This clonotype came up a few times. Here the CDR3 reads CSATPLSYGQPQHF. The CDR3, as DNA: TGCAGTGCCACACCTCTTTCGTATGGCCAGCCCCAGCATTTT. The gene calls are TRBV20-1 and TRBJ1-5; no reliable D call. V lost 6 bases to trimming and J lost 7 bases, with 19 bases between them. Germline loops: CDR1 DFQATT, CDR2 SNEGSKA (reference sequence). The CDR3 has 14 residues.

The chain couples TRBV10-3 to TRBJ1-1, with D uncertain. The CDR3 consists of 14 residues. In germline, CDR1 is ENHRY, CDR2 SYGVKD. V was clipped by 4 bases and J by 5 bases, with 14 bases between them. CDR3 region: CAISVYSRRTEAFF. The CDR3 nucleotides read TGTGCCATCAGTGTTTACAGTAGAAGGACTGAAGCTTTCTTT.

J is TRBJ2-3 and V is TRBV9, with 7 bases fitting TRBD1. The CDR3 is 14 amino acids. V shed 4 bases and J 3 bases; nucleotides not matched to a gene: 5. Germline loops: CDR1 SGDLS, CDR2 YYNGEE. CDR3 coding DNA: TGTGCCAGCAGCCCCTTCAGGGGGACAGATACGCAGTATTTT. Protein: CASSPFRGTDTQYF.

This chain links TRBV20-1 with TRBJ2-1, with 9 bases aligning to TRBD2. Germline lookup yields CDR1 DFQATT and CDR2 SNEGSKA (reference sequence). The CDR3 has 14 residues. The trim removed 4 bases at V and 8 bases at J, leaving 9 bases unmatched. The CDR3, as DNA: TGCAGTGCTAATAGCGGGGGAGGAGGCGATGAGCAGTTCTTC. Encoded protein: CSANSGGGGDEQFF.

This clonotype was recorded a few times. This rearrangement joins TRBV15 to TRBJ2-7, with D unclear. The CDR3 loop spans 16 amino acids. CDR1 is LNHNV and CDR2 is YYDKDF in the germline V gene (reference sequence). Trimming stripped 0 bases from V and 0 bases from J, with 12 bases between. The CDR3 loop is CATSRDKGRSSYEQYF. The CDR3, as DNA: TGTGCCACCAGCAGAGATAAGGGCCGCAGCTCCTACGAGCAGTACTTC.

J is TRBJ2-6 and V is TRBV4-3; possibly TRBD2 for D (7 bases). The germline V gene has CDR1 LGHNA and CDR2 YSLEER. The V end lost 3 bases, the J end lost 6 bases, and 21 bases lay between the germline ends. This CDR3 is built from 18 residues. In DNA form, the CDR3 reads TGCGCCAGCAGCCAGGGACTACAGGGAAGCGGGATGGCCAACGTCCTGACTTTC. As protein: CASSQGLQGSGMANVLTF.

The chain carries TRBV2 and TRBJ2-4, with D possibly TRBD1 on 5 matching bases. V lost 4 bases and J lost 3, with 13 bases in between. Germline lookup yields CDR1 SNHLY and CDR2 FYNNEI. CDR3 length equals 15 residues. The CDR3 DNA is TGTGCCAGCAGTGTGGAAGGGGTAGGCAAAAACATTCAGTACTTC. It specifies CASSVEGVGKNIQYF.

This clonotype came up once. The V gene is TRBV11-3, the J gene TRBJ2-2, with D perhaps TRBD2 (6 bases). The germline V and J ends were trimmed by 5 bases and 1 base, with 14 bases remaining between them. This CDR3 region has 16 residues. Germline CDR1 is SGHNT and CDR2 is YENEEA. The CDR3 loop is CASSHRLVGNTGELFF. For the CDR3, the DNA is TGTGCCAGCAGCCACCGACTAGTCGGGAACACCGGGGAGCTGTTTTTT.

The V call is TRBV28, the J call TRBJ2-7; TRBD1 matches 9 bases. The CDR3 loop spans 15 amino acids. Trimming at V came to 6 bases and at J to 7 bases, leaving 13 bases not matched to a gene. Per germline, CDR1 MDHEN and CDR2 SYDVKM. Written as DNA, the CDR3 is TGTGCCAGCAGCTCTACAGGGGGCTCCGGAGGAGAGCAGTACTTC. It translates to CASSSTGGSGGEQYF.

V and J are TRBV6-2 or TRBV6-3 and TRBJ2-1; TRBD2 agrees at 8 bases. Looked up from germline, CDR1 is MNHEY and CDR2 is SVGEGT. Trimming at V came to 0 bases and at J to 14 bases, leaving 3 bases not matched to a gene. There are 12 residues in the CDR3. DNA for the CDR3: TGTGCCAGCAGTTACTCGAAGCGGGAGAAGTTCTTC. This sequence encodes CASSYSKREKFF.

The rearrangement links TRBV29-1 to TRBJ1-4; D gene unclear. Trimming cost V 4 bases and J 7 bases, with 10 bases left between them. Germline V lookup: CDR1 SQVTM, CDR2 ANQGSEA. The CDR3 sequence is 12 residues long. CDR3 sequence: CSVGQWGEKLFF. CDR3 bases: TGCAGCGTTGGGCAATGGGGTGAAAAACTGTTTTTT. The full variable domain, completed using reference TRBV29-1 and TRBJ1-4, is SAVISQKPSRDICQRGTSLTIQCQVDSQVTMMFWYRQQPGQSLTLIATANQGSEATYESGFVIDKFPISRPNLTFSTLTVSNMSPEDSSIYLCSVGQWGEKLFFGSGTQLSVL.

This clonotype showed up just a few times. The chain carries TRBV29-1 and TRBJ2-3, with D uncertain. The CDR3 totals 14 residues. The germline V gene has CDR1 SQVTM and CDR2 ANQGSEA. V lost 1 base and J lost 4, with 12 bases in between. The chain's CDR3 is CSVEGYEFADTQYF. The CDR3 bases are TGCAGCGTTGAAGGATACGAGTTCGCAGATACGCAGTATTTT.

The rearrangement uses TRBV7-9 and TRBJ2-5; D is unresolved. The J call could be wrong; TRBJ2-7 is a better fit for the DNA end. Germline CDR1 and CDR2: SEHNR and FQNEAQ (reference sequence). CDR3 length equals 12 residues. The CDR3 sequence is CASSYQVAEQYF. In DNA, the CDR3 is TGTGCCAGCAGCTACCAGGTTGCCGAGCAGTACTTC.